Following are 22 T cell receptor beta chains from one sample sequenced in a study of cytomegalovirus exposure and HLA in healthy donors. PCR used 60 Vbeta primers and 13 Jbeta primers. TCRdb's table, derived via immunoSEQ multiplex PCR, lists solely in-frame clones and lacks some. The sample lists 110,000 to 150,000 clones, 55% to 80% occurring once. Sequencing was performed on PBMCs. The receptors were gathered from a human donor in good health.

This clone was detected only once. CDR3: CARSRGYSTTNEKLFF. The CDR3 DNA sequence: TGTGCCAGAAGCCGGGGTTACAGCACAACTAATGAAAAACTGTTTTTT. The chain carries TRBV5-3 and TRBJ1-4; D is unresolved. TRBV5-3 is filed as an ORF, its function uncertain. V lost 4 bases and J 0 bases, leaving 13 bases between the germline ends. This CDR3 region has 16 residues.

This clone showed up just once. V usage is TRBV29-1 and J usage is TRBJ2-7; D remains unclear. V dropped 3 bases and J dropped 5 bases, with 14 bases sitting between them. The CDR3 sequence is 13 residues long. Germline loops: CDR1 SQVTM, CDR2 ANQGSEA. CDR3 sequence: CSVDASATHEQYF. CDR3 nucleotides: TGCAGCGTTGACGCCTCCGCGACTCACGAGCAGTACTTC.

The CDR3 region is CATSSGGYNEQFF. The CDR3 DNA sequence: TGTGCCACTTCTAGCGGGGGTTACAATGAGCAGTTCTTC. The chain couples TRBV28 to TRBJ2-1; 10 nucleotides agree with TRBD2. V shed 10 bases and J 4 bases; nucleotides not matched to a gene: 4. The germline V gene encodes CDR1 MDHEN and CDR2 SYDVKM. This CDR3 region has 13 residues.

V is TRBV19 and J is TRBJ1-5, with D uncertain. The germline V gene encodes CDR1 LNHDA and CDR2 SQIVND (reference sequence). With 5 bases removed from V and 7 bases from J, the gap between germline ends came to 12 bases. This CDR3 comprises 13 residues. The DNA for the CDR3 is TGTGCCAGTAGTGGAGGGCGGAGGCAGCCCCAGCATTTT. This sequence encodes CASSGGRRQPQHF. Full variable domain (missing parts from reference TRBV19 and TRBJ1-5): DGGITQSPKYLFRKEGQNVTLSCEQNLNHDAMYWYRQDPGQGLRLIYYSQIVNDFQKGDIAEGYSVSREKKESFPLTVTSAQKNPTAFYLCASSGGRRQPQHFGDGTRLSIL.

The sample holds one count of this clone. The V gene is TRBV28, the J gene TRBJ2-7; TRBD2 matches 7 bases. This CDR3 is 15 amino acids long. Germline assignment: CDR1 MDHEN and CDR2 SYDVKM. J lost 3 bases, V lost 7 bases, and 12 bases had no gene match. Here the CDR3 DNA reads TGTGCCAGCACCCCTTCCGGGAGGCTGTACTACGAGCAGTACTTC. Protein: CASTPSGRLYYEQYF.

V is TRBV11-1 and J is TRBJ2-7; D is possibly TRBD1 (6 bases). Germline CDR1 is SGHAT and CDR2 is FQDESV (reference sequence). The CDR3 has 15 amino acids. V dropped 1 base and J dropped 0 bases, with 10 bases sitting between them. The CDR3 DNA sequence: TGTGCCAGCAGCTTAGGGGGGCAGATCTCCTACGAGCAGTACTTC. The encoded protein is CASSLGGQISYEQYF.

Notes on this clone: One junction end disagrees with the germline gene, perhaps due to a read error. The genes are TRBV28 and TRBJ2-1; 9 nucleotides line up with TRBD2. Germline assignment: CDR1 MDHEN and CDR2 SYDVKM. The CDR3 has 13 residues. CDR3 protein: CASSFYSGGLTIF. For the CDR3, the DNA is TGTGCCAGCAGTTTCTATAGCGGGGGATTGACAATCTTC. Based on the CDR3 plus reference TRBV28 and TRBJ2-1, the full variable domain is DVKVTQSSRYLVKRTGEKVFLECVQDMDHENMFWYRQDPGLGLRLIYFSYDVKMKEKGDIPEGYSVSREKKERFSLILESASTNQTSMYLCASSFYSGGLTIFGPGTRLTVL.

J is TRBJ2-4 and V is TRBV27, with 14 bases identical to TRBD2. Per the germline V gene, CDR1 is MNHEY and CDR2 is SMNVEV (reference sequence). This CDR3 comprises 17 residues. V dropped 10 bases and J dropped 4; count of bases not matched to a gene: 12. CDR3 nucleotide sequence: TGTGCCAACCCGGGACTAGCGGGAGAAGTTGGGAAAAACATTCAGTACTTC. This sequence encodes CANPGLAGEVGKNIQYF.

The chain links TRBV27 to TRBJ2-3, with a possible D match to TRBD2 (5 bases). From germline, CDR1 is MNHEY and CDR2 SMNVEV (reference sequence). V was clipped by 7 bases and J by 8 bases, with 13 bases between them. The CDR3 contains 12 residues. The CDR3 DNA reads TGTGCCAGCATCTCCCCAGGAGGTACGCAGTATTTT. This sequence encodes CASISPGGTQYF.

CDR3 protein: CASSITVNYGYTF. In nucleotides, the CDR3 is TGTGCCAGCAGCATCACAGTGAACTATGGCTACACCTTC. The rearrangement links TRBV5-5 to TRBJ1-2; D is ambiguous. V shed 4 bases and J shed 2 bases, with 9 bases lying between them. Germline V gene lookup returns CDR1 SGHKS and CDR2 YYEKEE (reference sequence). The CDR3 loop spans 13 amino acids.

The genes are TRBV19 and TRBJ2-7; 10 bases fit TRBD1. The germline V gene has CDR1 LNHDA and CDR2 SQIVND (reference sequence). The CDR3 contains 16 residues. Trimming removed 1 base from V and 6 bases from J; junction bases left unmatched: 9. Here the CDR3 DNA reads TGTGCCAGTAGTATAGGGGGTGGGGGACAGGGGCGCGAGCAGTACTTC. Its protein is CASSIGGGGQGREQYF.

This clone was counted between two and nine times. This chain joins TRBV7-2 and TRBJ1-3; D unclear. The germline V gene encodes CDR1 SGHTA and CDR2 FQGNSA. The germline V and J ends were trimmed by 3 bases and 4 bases, with 4 bases remaining between them. This CDR3 spans 12 amino acids. Written as DNA, the CDR3 is TGTGCCAGCAGCTTCTACGGAAACACCATATATTTT. Its translation: CASSFYGNTIYF.

The chain combines TRBV9 with TRBJ2-7, with a weak D call TRBD1 (6 bases). Deletions cut 4 bases from V and 3 bases from J, with 14 bases between. Germline CDR1 reads SGDLS; CDR2 reads YYNGEE. CDR3 length: 14 amino acids. Written as DNA, the CDR3 is TGTGCCAGCAGCCCATCCTCGGACAGCTACGAGCAGTACTTC. Its protein is CASSPSSDSYEQYF.

CDR3 in DNA: TGCGCCAGCAGCCAAGAAGCCCTGGACAGGGGTTACAATGAGCAGTTCTTC. Encoded protein: CASSQEALDRGYNEQFF. The chain uses TRBV4-1 and TRBJ2-1, with 9 bases that match TRBD1. V was clipped by 0 bases and J by 4 bases; unmatched bases: 7. The CDR3 has 17 amino acids. CDR1 and CDR2 (germline): MGHRA, YSYEKL.

This clone appeared a single time. The same CDR3 is also encoded by other DNA sequences in this sample. The gene calls are TRBV29-1 and TRBJ2-7, with 12 bases lining up with TRBD2. This CDR3 has 13 amino acids. J was trimmed by 7 bases and V by 6 bases; bases with no gene match: 7. Germline V gene data show CDR1 as SQVTM and CDR2 as ANQGSEA. The CDR3 DNA is TGCAGCGTGCGACTAGCGGGAGCGGGGGAGCAGTACTTC. Its translation: CSVRLAGAGEQYF.

This chain connects TRBV11-3 to TRBJ1-2; 9 bases map to TRBD1. The ends lost 3 bases at V and 4 bases at J; junction bases unmatched: 6. Per germline, CDR1 SGHNT and CDR2 YENEEA. The CDR3 runs 15 residues. CDR3 loop: CASSFTGTGPYGYTF. As DNA, the CDR3 is TGTGCCAGCAGCTTTACCGGGACAGGGCCCTATGGCTACACCTTC. Combining the CDR3 with reference TRBV11-3 and TRBJ1-2 gives the whole variable domain EAGVVQSPRYKIIEKKQPVAFWCNPISGHNTLYWYLQNLGQGPELLIRYENEEAVDDSQLPKDRFSAERLKGVDSTLKIQPAELGDSAVYLCASSFTGTGPYGYTFGSGTRLTVV.

In its sample, this clone was seen once. The gene calls are TRBV27 and TRBJ2-2; 14 bases match TRBD2. Losses at the gene ends were 10 bases for V and 5 bases for J; bases not matched to a gene: 6. The CDR3 totals 15 residues. Germline-derived CDR1 and CDR2 are MNHEY and SMNVEV (reference sequence). Here the CDR3 reads CATLGTSGGTGELFF. For the CDR3, the DNA is TGTGCCACCTTAGGGACTAGCGGGGGAACCGGGGAGCTGTTTTTT.

The chain uses TRBV6-5 and TRBJ2-7; 10 bases fit TRBD1. Germline V gives CDR1 MNHEY, CDR2 SVGAGI. This CDR3 spans 16 amino acids. The V gene end was trimmed by 0 bases and the J gene end by 1 base; junction bases not matched to a gene: 3. The CDR3: CASSYSGTGASYEQYF. CDR3 nucleotides: TGTGCCAGCAGTTACTCAGGGACAGGGGCATCCTACGAGCAGTACTTC.

The chain employs TRBV2 and TRBJ1-1; 8 bases fit TRBD1. The CDR3 contains 14 residues. V shed 7 bases and J 2 bases; nucleotides not matched to a gene: 6. The V gene's germline CDR1 is SNHLY and CDR2 FYNNEI. DNA for the CDR3: TGTGCCAGCATGGCAGGGGGCCGAAACACTGAAGCTTTCTTT. It encodes CASMAGGRNTEAFF.

This sequence joins TRBV14 and TRBJ1-4, with D tentatively TRBD1 (5 bases). The germline CDR1 and CDR2 sequences are SGHDN and FVKESK. V shed 0 bases and J shed 7 bases, with 9 bases lying between them. There are 14 residues in the CDR3. CDR3 in amino acids: CASSQDRTSEKLFF. CDR3 in DNA: TGTGCCAGCAGCCAAGATAGGACAAGTGAAAAACTGTTTTTT.

This clone was picked up a small number of times. V is TRBV30 and J is TRBJ2-1, with TRBD2 matching over 7 bases. V gave up 0 bases and J gave up 8 bases; unmatched junction bases: 1. Germline V gene sequence: CDR1 GTSNPN, CDR2 SVGIG (reference sequence). The CDR3 covers 12 residues. The CDR3 DNA reads TGTGCCTGGAGTGTGGGAGGGTATGAGCAGTTCTTC. It is translated as CAWSVGGYEQFF.

V gene TRBV15 combines with J gene TRBJ2-5, with D unclear. Trimming shortened V by 1 base and J by 1 base, and 7 bases separated the two germline ends. The CDR3 loop spans 14 amino acids. The germline V gene encodes CDR1 LNHNV and CDR2 YYDKDF (reference sequence). CDR3 residues: CATSRAQSQETQYF. The CDR3 DNA reads TGTGCCACCAGCAGAGCGCAGTCCCAAGAGACCCAGTACTTC.